Below are 5 T cell receptor beta chains sequenced from a single sample in a study of T-cell reconstitution after alpha-beta-depleted transplantation in children. During its preparation, the TCRbeta library received unique molecular identifiers. Each CDR3 protein gets one entry after TCRdb re-called the PCR reads with MiXCR. The repertoire includes 450,000 to 500,000 distinct CDR3 sequences, around 12% of them detected once, and around 6% sits in the top ten. The starting material was PBMCs from the stem cell graft donor, obtained from the stem cell graft. The source of these receptors is a human donor who donated a stem cell graft to a child with combined immunodeficiency.

This chain's CDR3 is CASSERTSLYIEQYF. The CDR3 DNA follows: TGTGCCAGCAGTGAAAGGACTAGTTTGTATATCGAGCAGTACTTC. The rearrangement joins TRBV6-1 to TRBJ2-7, with 7 bases lining up with TRBD2. Germline assignment: CDR1 MNHNS and CDR2 SASEGT. V trimming: 2 bases; J trimming: 6 bases; junction bases outside the gene matches: 10. The CDR3 spans 15 residues.

This clonotype was counted a few times. The chain uses TRBV29-1 and TRBJ2-2; 8 bases agree with TRBD1. Trimming removed 3 bases from V and 7 bases from J; junction bases left unmatched: 10. Per germline, CDR1 SQVTM and CDR2 ANQGSEA. The CDR3 totals 15 residues. The CDR3 spells CSVEGRQGRNGELFF. The CDR3, as DNA: TGCAGCGTTGAGGGAAGACAGGGGAGGAACGGGGAGCTGTTTTTT.

V gene TRBV27 combines with J gene TRBJ2-3, with D perhaps assigned TRBD1 or TRBD2 (5 bases each). The CDR3 runs to 15 residues. V lost 5 bases and J lost 4, with 16 bases in between. In germline, CDR1 is MNHEY, CDR2 SMNVEV (reference sequence). CDR3 DNA sequence: TGTGCCAGCAGTCCCTCGGGACCTGCAGCAGATACGCAGTATTTT. This gives the protein CASSPSGPAADTQYF.

The chain links TRBV6-2 or TRBV6-3 to TRBJ1-1; maybe TRBD1 (6 bases). The germline V and J ends were trimmed by 5 bases and 4 bases, with 14 bases remaining between them. The CDR3 covers 14 residues. Germline-derived CDR1 and CDR2 are MNHEY and SVGEGT. The CDR3: CASSPHRVGTEAFF. The DNA for the CDR3 is TGTGCCAGCAGTCCCCACAGGGTCGGCACTGAAGCTTTCTTT.

The genes are TRBV6-2 or TRBV6-3 and TRBJ2-3; D not resolved. This CDR3 is built from 15 residues. Germline V gene sequence: CDR1 MNHEY, CDR2 SVGEGT. Between the trimmed V and J ends, which lost 7 bases and 2 bases, there was a span of 16 bases. CDR3 DNA: TGTGCCAGCATTGCAGTGCGAATGGCCACAGATACGCAGTATTTT. Its translation: CASIAVRMATDTQYF.